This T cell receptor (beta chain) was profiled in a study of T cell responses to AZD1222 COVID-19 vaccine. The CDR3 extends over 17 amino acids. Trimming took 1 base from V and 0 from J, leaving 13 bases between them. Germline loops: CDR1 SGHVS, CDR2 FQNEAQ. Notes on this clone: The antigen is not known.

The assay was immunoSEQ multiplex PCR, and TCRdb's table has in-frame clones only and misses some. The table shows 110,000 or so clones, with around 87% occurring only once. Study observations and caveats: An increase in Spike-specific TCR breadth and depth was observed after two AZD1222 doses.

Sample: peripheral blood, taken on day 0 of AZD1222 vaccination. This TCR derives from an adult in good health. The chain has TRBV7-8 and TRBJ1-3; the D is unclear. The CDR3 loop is CASSLVFGDHSGNTIYF. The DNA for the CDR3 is TGTGCCAGCAGCTTAGTATTTGGAGATCACTCTGGAAACACCATATATTTT.